Here is one T cell receptor beta chain with its context. These data are taken from a study of blood T cell repertoires in COVID-19. Study-level background: From T cells, B-cell-depleted T cells, or PBMCs came the material, which was cDNA or gDNA.

Authors' processing steps: Estimates of nucleated cell counts were drawn from the amplification of reference gene primers. Profiled with immunoSEQ multiplex PCR; TCRdb holds only in-frame clones, not every one. V, J and clone size reflect that table, while D and trimming were determined from the DNA. The table has about 77,000 clones, more than 75% seen once. This sequence originates from a woman over 75 with active or convalescent COVID-19. Sequencing was done on a sample of peripheral blood.

The CDR3 coding sequence is TGTGCCAGCAGTCCTTCACTCACGAGGGCCAATGAGCAGTTCTTC. This gives the protein CASSPSLTRANEQFF. The V call is TRBV25-1, the J call TRBJ2-1, with D possibly being TRBD2 (5 bases). The CDR3 is 15 residues long. Germline values: CDR1 MGHDK, CDR2 SYGVNS. Trimming stripped 5 bases from V and 6 bases from J, with 17 bases between.